The clone carrying this T cell receptor (beta chain) was counted ten times or more. Its specificity is not known. The data stem from a study of CD8+CD57+ T cells in acquired aplastic anemia. On the study more broadly: Sorted CD4+ and CD8+ cells yielded DNA averaging about 3.2 ug. Roughly 10.8 million reads were obtained on average for healthy donor CD4+ cells. Whole-study results and caveats: Around 29 shared CD8+ CDR3s appeared highly expressed within patients' immunodominant clones. Patients and controls were not found to differ significantly in CD8+ Simpson's diversity.

Germline loops: CDR1 SQVTM, CDR2 ANQGSEA. Trimming pared 3 bases from V and 3 bases from J, leaving 10 bases between. The CDR3 runs to 13 residues. TCR beta VDJ and CDR3 profiles were obtained from a genomic DNA template. TCRdb independently ran MiXCR on the reads; one entry per CDR3 protein. The data show tens of thousands of distinct CDR3 sequences, approximately 46% seen once. The sequencing sample was made of sorted CD4+, CD8+, or CD8+CD57+ T cells (not recorded which) from PBMCs. This clonotype originated in a human donor in good health, serving as a control. The chain carries TRBV29-1 and TRBJ2-3; D is ambiguous. CDR3 sequence (DNA): TGCAGCGTTGAGGGTCTAAATACAGATACGCAGTATTTT. Residues: CSVEGLNTDTQYF.